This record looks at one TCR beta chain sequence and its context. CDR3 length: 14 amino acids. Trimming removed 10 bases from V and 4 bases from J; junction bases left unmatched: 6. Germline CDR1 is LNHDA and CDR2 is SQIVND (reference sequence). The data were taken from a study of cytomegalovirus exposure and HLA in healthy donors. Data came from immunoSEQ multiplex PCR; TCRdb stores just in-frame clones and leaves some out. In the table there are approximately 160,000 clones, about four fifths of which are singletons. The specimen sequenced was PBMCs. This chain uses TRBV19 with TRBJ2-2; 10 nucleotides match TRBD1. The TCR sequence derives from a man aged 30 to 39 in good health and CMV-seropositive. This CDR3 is CATRWTGGTGELFF. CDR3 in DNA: TGTGCCACCCGGTGGACAGGGGGCACCGGGGAGCTGTTTTTT.